A selection of T cell receptor beta chains follows, all from one sample in a study of T cells in localized non-small cell lung cancer. Clones were read by immunoSEQ multiplex PCR, and TCRdb kept only the in-frame ones, dropping some. The sample holds several thousand clones, approximately 15% seen once. Sequencing used normal lung tissue next to the tumor, obtained before any cancer treatment. The receptors derive from a male donor aged 60 or older with stage II squamous cell lung carcinoma. CDR3s include the opening cysteine and the closing phenylalanine or tryptophan. Fields, in order: V gene, D gene, J gene, clone size, CDR3 DNA, CDR3 protein. A D gene is named only where the DNA matches it firmly. Some rows have no size entry. The others give once, few or many, or a class for an expanded clone.

TRBV7-2,TRBD2,TRBJ2-7,few,TGTGCCAGCCGGCCTAGCGGGAGTATGTGGCAGTACTTC,CASRPSGSMWQYF
TRBV9,.,TRBJ1-3,few,TGTGCCAGCGGCGGGACTTTCGGAAACACCATATATTTT,CASGGTFGNTIYF
TRBV11-3,TRBD2,TRBJ2-1,many,TGTGCCAGCAGCTTAGATCTTAGCGGGTCAGAGCAGTTCTTC,CASSLDLSGSEQFF
TRBV11-3,.,TRBJ2-2,.,TGTGCCAGCAGCCTTGACCAGGGGTTTAACACCGGGGAGCTGTTTTTT,CASSLDQGFNTGELFF
TRBV6-8,TRBD1,TRBJ2-1,few,TGTGCCAGCAGGGCGGGGGACAGGGGGCAAAATGAGCAGTTCTTC,CASRAGDRGQNEQFF
TRBV23-1,.,TRBJ1-1,few,TGCGCCAGCAGCCTCGGGGGCAACACTGAAGCTTTCTTT,CASSLGGNTEAFF
TRBV2,TRBD1,TRBJ1-1,.,TGTGCCAGCAGTGAGGAACGACAGGGGGTCTTCGCTTTCTTT,CASSEERQGVFAFF
TRBV6-8,TRBD1,TRBJ1-5,.,TGTGCCAGCAGTACTCACGACAGGGAACTCAATCAGCCCCAGCATTTT,CASSTHDRELNQPQHF
TRBV29-1,TRBD1,TRBJ1-4,.,TGCAGCGCAACGGAACGGACAGGGGCCCTTTGGAAACTGTTTTTT,CSATERTGALWKLFF
TRBV6-8,.,TRBJ1-1,.,TGTGCCAGCCAATCCCGGGCCAAGGCTGAAGCTTTCTTT,CASQSRAKAEAFF
TRBV11-3,.,TRBJ1-1,large,TGTGCCAGCAGCTTAGACAATCGGGGTACTGAAGCTTTCTTT,CASSLDNRGTEAFF
TRBV28,.,TRBJ1-2,.,TGTGCCAGCAGTTCAGGGGACTATGGCTACACCTTC,CASSSGDYGYTF
TRBV5-1,TRBD1,TRBJ1-6,.,TGCGCCAGCAGCGCTGGGACAGGGGCAATACCCCTCCACTTT,CASSAGTGAIPLHF
TRBV11-3,TRBD2,TRBJ2-5,.,TGTGCCAGCAGCCGTGAAGCGGGAGAACGGGAGACCCAGTACTTC,CASSREAGERETQYF
TRBV28,.,TRBJ2-1,.,TGTGCCAGCAGTTTTGGGGCCAGAAATGAGCAGTTCTTC,CASSFGARNEQFF
TRBV19,TRBD1,TRBJ2-7,.,TGTGCCAGTAGTTCCCGCTCCGGGACAGCAGACGCTCGGGAGCAGTACTTC,CASSSRSGTADAREQYF
TRBV28,.,TRBJ1-5,few,TGTGCCAGCAGCCCGGGCAGTAATAGCAATCAGCCCCAGCATTTT,CASSPGSNSNQPQHF